This T cell receptor (beta chain) was recovered during a study of T cell responses to AZD1222 COVID-19 vaccine. Trimming stripped 3 bases from V and 4 bases from J, with 14 bases between. This CDR3 comprises 15 residues. Germline assignment: CDR1 SGHNT and CDR2 YYREEE (reference sequence). Study outcomes and limitations: Nearly half of spike-specific TCRs reportedly target unmutated variant regions. Spike regions recognized by vaccine-associated CD4 TCRs spanned the protein, led by 160-218 and 743-854.

Method: immunoSEQ multiplex PCR; TCRdb's copy keeps in-frame clones and lacks some. The table lists around 190,000 clones, around 94% of them singletons, with over 1% in the top ten. With respect to this clone: No antigen is known for it.

J is TRBJ2-1 and V is TRBV5-4; a weak D match, TRBD2 (7 bases). This receptor was obtained from an adult in good health. The sequencing here drew on peripheral blood, taken on day 0 of AZD1222 vaccination. The CDR3 sequence is CASSWGGHPYNEQFF. The DNA of the CDR3 is TGTGCCAGCAGCTGGGGGGGCCACCCGTACAATGAGCAGTTCTTC.